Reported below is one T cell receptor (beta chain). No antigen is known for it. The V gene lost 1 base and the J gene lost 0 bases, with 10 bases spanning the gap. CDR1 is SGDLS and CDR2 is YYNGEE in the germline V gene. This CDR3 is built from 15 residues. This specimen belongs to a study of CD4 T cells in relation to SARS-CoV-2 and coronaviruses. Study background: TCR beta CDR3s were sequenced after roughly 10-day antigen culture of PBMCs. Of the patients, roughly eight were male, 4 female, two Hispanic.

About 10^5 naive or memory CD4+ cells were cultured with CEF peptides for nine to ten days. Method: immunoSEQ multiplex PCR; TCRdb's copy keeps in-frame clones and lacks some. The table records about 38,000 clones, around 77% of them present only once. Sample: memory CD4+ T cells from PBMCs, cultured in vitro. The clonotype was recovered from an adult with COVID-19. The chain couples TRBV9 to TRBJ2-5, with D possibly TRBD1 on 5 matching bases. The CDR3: CASSVRGGDQETQYF. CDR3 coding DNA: TGTGCCAGCAGCGTAAGGGGTGGAGACCAAGAGACCCAGTACTTC.